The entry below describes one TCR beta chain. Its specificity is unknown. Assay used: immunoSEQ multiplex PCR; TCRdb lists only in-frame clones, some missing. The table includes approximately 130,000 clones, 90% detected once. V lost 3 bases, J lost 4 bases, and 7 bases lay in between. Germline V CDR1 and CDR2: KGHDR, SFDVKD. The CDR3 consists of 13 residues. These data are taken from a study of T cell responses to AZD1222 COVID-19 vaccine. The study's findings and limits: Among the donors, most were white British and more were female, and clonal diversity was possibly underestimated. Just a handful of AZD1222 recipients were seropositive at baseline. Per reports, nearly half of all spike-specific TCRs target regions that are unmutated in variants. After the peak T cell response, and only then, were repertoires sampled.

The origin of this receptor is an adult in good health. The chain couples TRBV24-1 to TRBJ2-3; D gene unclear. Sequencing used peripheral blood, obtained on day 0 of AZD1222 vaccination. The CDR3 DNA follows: TGTGCCACCAGTGATGAAAGGGCAGATACGCAGTATTTT. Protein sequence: CATSDERADTQYF.